This T cell receptor beta chain derives from a study of cytomegalovirus exposure and HLA in healthy donors (dated by TCRdb to 2017 to 2019). As for the study more broadly: According to an earlier analysis of several hundred of the donors, some 180 million T cells yielded over 100 million unique TCR beta sequences and around 280 Gb of sequence data. An early release that covered about 600 HLA-typed donors contained approximately 300 gigabases of sequencing data and about 93 million unique TCR sequences. Of the 350 to 400 genotyped donors, approximately 80% fell in the genetic ancestry cluster associated with self-reported Caucasian donors. The study aimed to test whether cataloging public T cell receptors could reveal signatures of past pathogen exposure. Using immunosequencing, the study profiled T cell repertoires from 550 to 750 subjects and related those repertoires to cytomegalovirus serostatus. In addition to the first cohort of around 670 subjects, a separate validation cohort of 130 or so different subjects was used. To predict cytomegalovirus infection status, the study combined high-throughput TCR immunosequencing, statistical association of individual TCRs with disease status, and machine learning. To study patterns of TCR occurrence, a later analysis re-analyzed previously published TCR beta repertoires from several hundred donors and added high-resolution HLA genotyping. The later analysis used no new phenotypic data to find candidate immune exposures, relying instead on TCR beta sequences and their occurrence across donors. To decide whether each TCR beta V gene segment behaved as functional or pseudogenic, an earlier analysis of some 600 of the donors relied on high-throughput TCR beta sequencing. Donor age, sex, ethnicity and CMV serostatus were collected together with the repertoire data. A later genetic analysis took genome-wide SNP genotypes for about 55% of the 666 donors and used that subset as a discovery cohort. All discovery cohort repertoires had been generated using a single sequencing platform. Both class I and class II loci were covered by HLA typing, at four-digit resolution. Typing coverage varied by locus: roughly 629-630 donors for A, B, C, DRB1 and DQB1; more than 500 for DQA1; nearly 610 for DPA1; about 450 for DPB1. Because of strong linkage in the cohort, five DR-DQ haplotypes were treated as single units for association and clustering. Across 300 to 400 genotyped donors of the cohort, an average of approximately 200,000 unique TCR beta nucleotide sequences per donor were sequenced, and approximately 19% of those sequences were non-productive. The research as a whole found: In an earlier analysis of some 500 of the donors, most TCR beta V segments were observed in productive rearrangements about 87% or about 30% of the time, broadly matching IMGT annotations. When HLA alleles, especially DR and DQ, strongly co-occurred, TCR associations were difficult to assign to individual alleles. Linkage disequilibrium might explain the correlated functional status among segregating V segments, but an unknown experimental factor could not be excluded. A further reported finding was that TCR beta sequences accurately predicted the HLA-A and HLA-B alleles for most subjects in the first cohort. Several of the top co-occurrence clusters appeared to be linked to parvovirus B19, influenza, CMV and Epstein-Barr virus, according to a later analysis. Some IMGT-functional V segments, including TRBV6-2 and TRBV6-3, could not be distinguished by the 87-base-pair reads and were therefore excluded. A later analysis associated 15,000 to 20,000 TCR beta sequences with specific HLA alleles at a false discovery rate of 0.05. A cluster of highly shared sequence variants was judged likely to be a technical artifact of the sequencing pipeline. A later analysis found that HLA-associated TCR beta chains were more clonally expanded and had lower generation probabilities than equally common non-associated chains. Sequencing depth was assumed to be roughly uniform across donors in the presence/absence analyses, though that assumption may not hold. HLA typing was unavailable for some donors at each locus, so association tests used only the typed subset. According to a later analysis, TCR association rates differed among HLA loci, with DRB1 alleles showing the most associated TCRs and HLA-C alleles showing the fewest. Immune exposure information for the cohort was limited to CMV serostatus. In vitro tests confirmed that a few of the cytomegalovirus-associated TCR beta chains recognize cytomegalovirus antigens. The study gave a list of more than 150 TCR beta chains associated with cytomegalovirus. This cohort had only TCR beta chains sequenced, and the lack of alpha or paired-chain data limited which features could be detected. The classifier was reported to diagnose cytomegalovirus status with high specificity and sensitivity in both the original and validation cohorts. The earlier analysis of approximately 560 of the donors excluded 15 to 20 rarely observed V segments, including chromosome 9 orphons, because counts were too low. A later genetic analysis reported fewer N-insertions in productive TCRs among donors in an Asian-associated ancestry cluster than the roughly 650-donor mean. A later analysis found that most CMV-associated TCR beta chains appeared HLA-restricted, with HLA associations seemingly driven largely by CMV exposure. Most TCR sequences were observed very rarely across donors, whereas some public TCRs were present in many individuals. According to the authors, the approach could potentially be generalized to other disease states and immunological phenotypes. In a later genetic analysis, a missense DCLRE1C variant was associated with V-gene and J-gene trimming of TCR beta chains, and the association was replicated in an independent cohort.

Notes on this clone: Its target antigen remains unknown. Per-nucleotide qualities are absent, and no much larger clonotype sits a single base away.

The cohort consisted of more than 650 healthy bone marrow donors. At the time of sampling, all cohort members were nominally healthy, though unrecorded immune exposures were likely present. The donor tested CMV seronegative, placing the donor among the roughly 400 seronegative members of the cohort. A peripheral blood sample was provided by each donor, and peripheral blood mononuclear cells were used for TCR beta sequencing. Genomic DNA extraction from the blood cell samples was performed with the Qiagen DNeasy Blood Extraction Kit. To prepare the library, the immunoSEQ multiplex PCR assay was applied. For the multiplex PCR, a mixture combining 60 forward primers for TCR Vbeta segments and 13 reverse primers for TCR Jbeta segments was used. The CDR3 region of rearranged TCR beta genes was amplified from genomic DNA with a multiplex PCR assay. The Illumina HiSeq System was used to sequence the amplified TCR beta libraries as 87-base-pair reads. As for how the authors treated the data: A later analysis tallied 75 million to 95 million unique TCR beta chains across the 640 or so repertoires, and around 10 million of those chains were shared by two or more donors. To remove PCR and sequencing errors, raw reads were error-corrected and collapsed into unique sequences using a nearest-neighbor algorithm that merged closely related sequences. V, D and J gene segments were assigned by aligning CDR3 sequences to IMGT reference sequences. Each retained sequence needed at least a six-nucleotide match to both a V gene segment and a J gene segment. Rearrangements were classified as productive when the CDR3 lacked stop codons and remained in frame with V and J, and all other rearrangements were classified as non-productive. CDR3 was defined by IMGT convention, running from the second conserved V-encoded cysteine to the conserved J-encoded phenylalanine. The earlier analysis of about 530 of the donors excluded any sequence lacking an unambiguous match to a single V gene segment. An earlier analysis of roughly 590 of the donors called V segments functional above 56.7% productive rearrangements and segregating when the between-donor standard deviation exceeded 5%. To diagnose cytomegalovirus status from the catalog of TCR beta chain sequences, a statistical classification framework was built. A later analysis assigned V and J genes by comparing TCR nucleotide sequences with IMGT/GENE-DB human TR gene sequences. A later analysis assigned CDR3 sequences and most-parsimonious VDJ recombination scenarios with the TCRdist pipeline. In a later analysis, each TCR beta chain was defined by its CDR3 amino acid sequence together with its V-gene family, and reads without a unique V-gene family were excluded. A later analysis removed several hundred highly shared, low-generation-probability nucleotide sequences to deal with suspected cross-contamination and a sequencing artifact. For each public chain, a later analysis derived a clonal expansion index from normalized ranks of inferred template counts within each repertoire. In a later analysis, generation probabilities were computed using a VDJ recombination model fitted to out-of-frame rearrangements, and the results were checked against IGoR. In a later analysis, TCR-TCR, TCR-HLA and TCR-CMV co-occurrence was scored with hypergeometric tests, and a repertoire-size bias correction was applied to TCR pairs. In a later analysis, false discovery rates were estimated by permuting HLA or CMV assignments 20 times. In a later analysis, co-occurring TCRs were grouped using DBSCAN, and TCRdist sequence similarity was added for clustering within HLA-allele-positive subsets. Repertoires with fewer than 30,000 or more than 120,000 public chains, plus five repertoires with anomalous nucleotide sharing, were excluded from co-occurrence clustering. As stored in TCRdb, this immuneACCESS dataset retains in-frame rearrangements with V and J assigned. A fraction of the clones does not appear; measured against another copy, unresolved V genes explain less than half of the discrepancy, and the remainder lacks a known reason. The V and J calls and the clone size are those of that table, but D and trimming were determined from the DNA. The sample table records over 110,000 clones; roughly 80% of these occur just once. The ten most abundant clones make up more than 0.85% of the sample.

Including the terminal cysteine and phenylalanine, the CDR3 comprises 16 residues. Left in the record is the CDR3 DNA by itself, 48 bases read in frame from the first base. The germline V gene gives CDR1 as SGHDN and CDR2 as FVKESK. V is pared back by 1 base and J by 0 bases, with 10 bases lying between the germline termini. The specimen sequenced was PBMCs. The source of this sequence is a man aged 18 to 30 in good health and CMV-seronegative. The chain uses TRBV14 and TRBJ2-1, with no confident D gene call. CDR3 protein: CASSQGSPSSYNEQFF. In nucleotide form, the sequence is TGTGCCAGCAGCCAAGGATCTCCGAGCTCCTACAATGAGCAGTTCTTC.